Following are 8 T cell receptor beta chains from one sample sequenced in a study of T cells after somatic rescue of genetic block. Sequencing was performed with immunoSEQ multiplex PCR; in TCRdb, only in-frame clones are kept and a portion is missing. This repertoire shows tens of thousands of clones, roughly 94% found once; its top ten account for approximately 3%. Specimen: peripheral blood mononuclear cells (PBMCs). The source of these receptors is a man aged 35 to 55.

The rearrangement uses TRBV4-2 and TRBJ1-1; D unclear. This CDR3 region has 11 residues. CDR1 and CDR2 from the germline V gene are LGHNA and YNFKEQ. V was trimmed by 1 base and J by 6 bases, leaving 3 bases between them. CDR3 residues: CASSQGSEAFF. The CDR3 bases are TGTGCCAGCAGCCAAGGGTCTGAAGCTTTCTTT.

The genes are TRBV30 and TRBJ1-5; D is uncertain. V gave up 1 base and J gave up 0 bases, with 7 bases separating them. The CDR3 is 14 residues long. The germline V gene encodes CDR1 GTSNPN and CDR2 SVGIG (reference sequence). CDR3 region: CAWSGDNSNQPQHF. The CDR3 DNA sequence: TGTGCCTGGAGTGGAGACAATAGCAATCAGCCCCAGCATTTT.

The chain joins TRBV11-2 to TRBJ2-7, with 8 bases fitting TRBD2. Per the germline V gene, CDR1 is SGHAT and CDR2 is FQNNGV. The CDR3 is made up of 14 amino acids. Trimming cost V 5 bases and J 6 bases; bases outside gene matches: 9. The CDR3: CASSVPSGFSEQYF. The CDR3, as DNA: TGTGCCAGCAGCGTTCCTAGCGGGTTCAGCGAGCAGTACTTC.

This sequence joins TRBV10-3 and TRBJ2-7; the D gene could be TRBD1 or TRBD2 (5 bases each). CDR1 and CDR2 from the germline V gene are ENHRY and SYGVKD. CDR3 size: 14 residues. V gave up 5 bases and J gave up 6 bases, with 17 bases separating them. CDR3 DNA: TGTGCCATCAGTCCACTAGGTGGGGGATCCGAGCAGTACTTC. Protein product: CAISPLGGGSEQYF.

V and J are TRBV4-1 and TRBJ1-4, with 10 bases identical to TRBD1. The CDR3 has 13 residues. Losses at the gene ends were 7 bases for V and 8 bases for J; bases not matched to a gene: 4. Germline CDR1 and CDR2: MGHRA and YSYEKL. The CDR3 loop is CASTGTGVEKLFF. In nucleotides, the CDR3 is TGCGCCAGCACCGGGACAGGGGTCGAAAAACTGTTTTTT.

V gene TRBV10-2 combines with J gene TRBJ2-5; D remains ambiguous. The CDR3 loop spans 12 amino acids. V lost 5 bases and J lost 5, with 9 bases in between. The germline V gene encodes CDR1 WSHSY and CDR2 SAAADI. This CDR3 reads CASSQDRETQYF. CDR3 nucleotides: TGCGCCAGCAGTCAGGATCGGGAGACCCAGTACTTC.

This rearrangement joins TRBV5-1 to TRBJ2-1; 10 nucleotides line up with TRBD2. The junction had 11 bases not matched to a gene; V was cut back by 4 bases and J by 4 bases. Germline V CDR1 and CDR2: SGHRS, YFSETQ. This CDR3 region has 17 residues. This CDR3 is CASSLPPLAGAYNEQFF. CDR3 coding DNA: TGCGCCAGCAGCCTACCGCCCCTAGCGGGAGCTTACAATGAGCAGTTCTTC.

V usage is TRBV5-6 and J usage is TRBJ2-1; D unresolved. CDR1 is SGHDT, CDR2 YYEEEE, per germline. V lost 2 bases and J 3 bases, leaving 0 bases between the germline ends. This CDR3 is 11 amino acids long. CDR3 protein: CASSFYNEQFF. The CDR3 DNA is TGTGCCAGCAGCTTCTACAATGAGCAGTTCTTC.